This T cell receptor (beta chain) derives from a study of control samples from healthy donors and cancer patients. Assay: immunoSEQ multiplex PCR; the TCRdb copy retains only in-frame clones and omits some. The sample carries under 80,000 clones, 94% recorded once. This CDR3 is 14 amino acids long. V gave up 1 base and J gave up 6 bases, with 13 bases separating them. Germline-derived CDR1 and CDR2 are SEHNR and FQNEAQ (reference sequence). Sequencing was done on a sample of blood. The receptor was isolated from a woman in her 40s in good health. The V and J genes are TRBV7-9 and TRBJ2-7, with D perhaps TRBD1 or TRBD2 (5 bases each). The CDR3 sequence is CASSLVPPGTEQYF. In DNA, the CDR3 is TGTGCCAGCAGCTTAGTACCCCCAGGGACCGAGCAGTACTTC.